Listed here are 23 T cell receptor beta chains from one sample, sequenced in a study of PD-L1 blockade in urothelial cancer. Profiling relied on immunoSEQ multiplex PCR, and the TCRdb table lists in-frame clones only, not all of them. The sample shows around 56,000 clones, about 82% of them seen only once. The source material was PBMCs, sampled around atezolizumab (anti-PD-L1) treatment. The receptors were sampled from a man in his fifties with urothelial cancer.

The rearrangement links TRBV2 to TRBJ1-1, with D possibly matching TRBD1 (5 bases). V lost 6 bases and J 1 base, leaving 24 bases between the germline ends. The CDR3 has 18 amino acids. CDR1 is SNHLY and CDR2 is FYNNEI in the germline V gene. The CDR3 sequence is CASSVPLGGEWRNTEAFF. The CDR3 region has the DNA TGTGCCAGCAGCGTTCCCCTCGGGGGGGAGTGGAGGAACACTGAAGCTTTCTTT.

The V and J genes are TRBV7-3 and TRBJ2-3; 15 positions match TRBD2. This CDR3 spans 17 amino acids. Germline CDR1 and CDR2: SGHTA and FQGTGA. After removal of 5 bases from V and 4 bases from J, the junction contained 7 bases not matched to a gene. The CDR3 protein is CASSPGGTSGRSDTQYF. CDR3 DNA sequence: TGTGCCAGCAGCCCTGGTGGGACTAGCGGGAGGTCAGATACGCAGTATTTT.

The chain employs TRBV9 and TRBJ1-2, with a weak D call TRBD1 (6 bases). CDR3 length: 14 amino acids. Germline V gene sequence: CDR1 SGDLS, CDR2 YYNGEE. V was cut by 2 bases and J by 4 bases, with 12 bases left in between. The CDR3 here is CASSVAGASYGYTF. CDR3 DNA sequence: TGTGCCAGCAGCGTTGCAGGGGCTTCCTATGGCTACACCTTC. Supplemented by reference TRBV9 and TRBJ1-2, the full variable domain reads DSGVTQTPKHLITATGQRVTLRCSPRSGDLSVYWYQQSLDQGLQFLIQYYNGEERAKGNILERFSAQQFPDLHSELNLSSLELGDSALYFCASSVAGASYGYTFGSGTRLTVV.

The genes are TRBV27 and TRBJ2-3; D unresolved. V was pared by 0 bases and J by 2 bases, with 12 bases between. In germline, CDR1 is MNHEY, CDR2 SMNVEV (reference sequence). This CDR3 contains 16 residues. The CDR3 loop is CASSLSLSLFTDTQYF. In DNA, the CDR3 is TGTGCCAGCAGTTTATCCTTGTCGTTATTCACAGATACGCAGTATTTT.

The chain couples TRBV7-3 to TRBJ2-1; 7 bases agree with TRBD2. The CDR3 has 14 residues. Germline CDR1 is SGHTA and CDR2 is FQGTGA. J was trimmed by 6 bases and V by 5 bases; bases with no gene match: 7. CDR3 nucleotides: TGTGCCAGCAGCCCAATCCGGGAGGTCAATGAGCAGTTCTTC. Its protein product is CASSPIREVNEQFF.

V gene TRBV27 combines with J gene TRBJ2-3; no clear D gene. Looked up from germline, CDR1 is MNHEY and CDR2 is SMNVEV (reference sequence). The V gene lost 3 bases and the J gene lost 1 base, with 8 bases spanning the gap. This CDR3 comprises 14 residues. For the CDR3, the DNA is TGTGCCAGCAGTTTTTATATAGGCACAGATACGCAGTATTTT. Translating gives CASSFYIGTDTQYF.

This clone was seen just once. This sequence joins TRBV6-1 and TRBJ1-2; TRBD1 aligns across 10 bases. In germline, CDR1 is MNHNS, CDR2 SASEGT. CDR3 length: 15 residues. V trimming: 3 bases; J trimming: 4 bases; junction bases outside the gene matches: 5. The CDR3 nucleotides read TGTGCCAGCAGTGATCGGACAGGGGGTTTCTATGGCTACACCTTC. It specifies CASSDRTGGFYGYTF.

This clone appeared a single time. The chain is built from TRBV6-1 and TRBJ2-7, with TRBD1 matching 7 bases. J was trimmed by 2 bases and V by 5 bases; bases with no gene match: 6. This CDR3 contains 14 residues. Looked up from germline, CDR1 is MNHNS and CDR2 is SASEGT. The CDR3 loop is CASSSDRVPYEQYF. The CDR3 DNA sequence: TGTGCCAGCAGTTCCGACAGGGTACCCTACGAGCAGTACTTC.

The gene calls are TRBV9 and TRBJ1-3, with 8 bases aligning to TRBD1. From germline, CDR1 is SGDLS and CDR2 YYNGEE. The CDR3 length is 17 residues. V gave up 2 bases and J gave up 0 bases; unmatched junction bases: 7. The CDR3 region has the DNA TGTGCCAGCAGCGTTTGGACAGGGATTACCTCTGGAAACACCATATATTTT. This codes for CASSVWTGITSGNTIYF.

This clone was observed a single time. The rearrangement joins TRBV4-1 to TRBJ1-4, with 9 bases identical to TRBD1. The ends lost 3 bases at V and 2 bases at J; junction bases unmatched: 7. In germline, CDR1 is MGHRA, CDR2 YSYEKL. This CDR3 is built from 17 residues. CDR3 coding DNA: TGCGCCAGCAGCCATCCGGGACAGGGTGCGACTAATGAAAAACTGTTTTTT. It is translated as CASSHPGQGATNEKLFF.

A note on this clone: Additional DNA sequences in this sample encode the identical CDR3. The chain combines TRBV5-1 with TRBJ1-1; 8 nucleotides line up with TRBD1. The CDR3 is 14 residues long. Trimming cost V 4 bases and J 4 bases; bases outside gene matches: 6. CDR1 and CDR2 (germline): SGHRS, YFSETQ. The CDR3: CASSDTGGTTEAFF. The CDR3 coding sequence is TGCGCCAGCAGCGATACAGGGGGTACCACTGAAGCTTTCTTT.

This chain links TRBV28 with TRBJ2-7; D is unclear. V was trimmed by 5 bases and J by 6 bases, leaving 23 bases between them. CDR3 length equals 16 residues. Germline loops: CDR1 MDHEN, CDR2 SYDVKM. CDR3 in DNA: TGTGCCAGCAGTCCAAGATCCACGGTTCTCTCGGGCGAGCAGTACTTC. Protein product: CASSPRSTVLSGEQYF.

The CDR3 reads CASSGNGGIGYEQYF. The CDR3 bases are TGTGCCAGCAGTGGAAACGGGGGGATCGGCTACGAGCAGTACTTC. The chain uses TRBV6-5 and TRBJ2-7, with 7 nucleotides matching TRBD2. The CDR3 runs to 15 residues. Germline V gene data show CDR1 as MNHEY and CDR2 as SVGAGI. V shed 5 bases, J shed 3 bases, and the junction held 10 bases outside the gene matches.

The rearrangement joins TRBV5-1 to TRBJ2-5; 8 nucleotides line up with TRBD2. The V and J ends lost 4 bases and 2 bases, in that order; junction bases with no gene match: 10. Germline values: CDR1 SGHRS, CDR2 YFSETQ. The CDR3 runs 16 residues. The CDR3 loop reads CASSAAGTRNQETQYF. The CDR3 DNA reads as TGCGCCAGCAGCGCAGCCGGGACTAGAAATCAAGAGACCCAGTACTTC.

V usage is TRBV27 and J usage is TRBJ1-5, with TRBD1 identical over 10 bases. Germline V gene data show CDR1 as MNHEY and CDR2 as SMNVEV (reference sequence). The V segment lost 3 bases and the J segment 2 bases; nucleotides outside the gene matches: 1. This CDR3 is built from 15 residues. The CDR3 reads CASSFGTGGNQPQHF. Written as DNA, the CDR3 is TGTGCCAGCAGTTTTGGGACAGGGGGCAATCAGCCCCAGCATTTT.

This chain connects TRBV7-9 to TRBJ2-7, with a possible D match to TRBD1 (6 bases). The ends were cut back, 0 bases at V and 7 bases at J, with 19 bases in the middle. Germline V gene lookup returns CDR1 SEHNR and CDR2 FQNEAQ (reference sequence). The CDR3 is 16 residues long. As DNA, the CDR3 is TGTGCCAGCAGCTTAGCCCTCCGGACAGACGAGGGGGAGCAGTACTTC. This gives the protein CASSLALRTDEGEQYF.

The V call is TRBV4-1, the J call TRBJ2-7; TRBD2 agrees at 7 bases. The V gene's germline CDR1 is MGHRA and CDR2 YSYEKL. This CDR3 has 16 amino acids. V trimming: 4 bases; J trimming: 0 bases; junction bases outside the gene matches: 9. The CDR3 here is CASSPILATISYEQYF. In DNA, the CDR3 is TGCGCCAGCAGCCCCATACTAGCGACAATCTCCTACGAGCAGTACTTC.

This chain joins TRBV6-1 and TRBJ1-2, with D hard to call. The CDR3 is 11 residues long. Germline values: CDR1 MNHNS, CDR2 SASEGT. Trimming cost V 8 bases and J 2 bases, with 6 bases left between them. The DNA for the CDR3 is TGTGCCAGCCGACTGAACTATGGCTACACCTTC. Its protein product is CASRLNYGYTF.

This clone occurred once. CDR3 coding DNA: TGTGCCAGCTCATCGGGACTAGCGGGCCTTTCTGAGCAGTTCTTC. Encoded protein: CASSSGLAGLSEQFF. The chain uses TRBV18 and TRBJ2-1; 12 bases fit TRBD2. CDR1 is KGHSH and CDR2 is LQKENI in the germline V gene. This CDR3 has 15 amino acids. The V gene end was trimmed by 5 bases and the J gene end by 9 bases; junction bases not matched to a gene: 8.

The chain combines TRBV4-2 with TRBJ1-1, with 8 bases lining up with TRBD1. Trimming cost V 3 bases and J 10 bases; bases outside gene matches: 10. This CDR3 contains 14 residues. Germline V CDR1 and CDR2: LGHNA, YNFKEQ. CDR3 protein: CASSQTGDPIRAFF. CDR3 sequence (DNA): TGTGCCAGCAGCCAGACAGGGGACCCCATACGAGCTTTCTTT.

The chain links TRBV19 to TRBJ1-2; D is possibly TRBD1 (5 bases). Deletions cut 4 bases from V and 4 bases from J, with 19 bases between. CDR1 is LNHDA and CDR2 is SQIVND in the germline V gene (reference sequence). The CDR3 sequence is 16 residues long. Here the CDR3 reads CASSRTPTGLAYGYTF. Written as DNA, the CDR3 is TGTGCCAGTAGTAGAACCCCGACGGGACTTGCCTATGGCTACACCTTC. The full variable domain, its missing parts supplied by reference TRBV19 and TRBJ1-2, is DGGITQSPKYLFRKEGQNVTLSCEQNLNHDAMYWYRQDPGQGLRLIYYSQIVNDFQKGDIAEGYSVSREKKESFPLTVTSAQKNPTAFYLCASSRTPTGLAYGYTFGSGTRLTVV.

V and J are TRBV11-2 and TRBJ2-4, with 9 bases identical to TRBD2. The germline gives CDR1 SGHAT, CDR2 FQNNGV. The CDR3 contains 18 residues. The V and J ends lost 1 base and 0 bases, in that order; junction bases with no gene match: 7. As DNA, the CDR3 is TGTGCCAGCAGCTTAGTGGCTAGCGGGGACTTAGCCAAAAACATTCAGTACTTC. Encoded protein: CASSLVASGDLAKNIQYF. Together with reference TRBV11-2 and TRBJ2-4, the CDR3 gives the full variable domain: EAGVAQSPRYKIIEKRQSVAFWCNPISGHATLYWYQQILGQGPKLLIQFQNNGVVDDSQLPKDRFSAERLKGVDSTLKIQPAKLEDSAVYLCASSLVASGDLAKNIQYFGAGTRLSVL.

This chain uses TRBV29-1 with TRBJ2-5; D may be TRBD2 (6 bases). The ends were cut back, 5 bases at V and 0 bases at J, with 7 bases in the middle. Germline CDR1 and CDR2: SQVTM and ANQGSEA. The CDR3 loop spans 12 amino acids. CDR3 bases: TGCAGCGTTCGGGAGAACCAAGAGACCCAGTACTTC. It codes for CSVRENQETQYF.